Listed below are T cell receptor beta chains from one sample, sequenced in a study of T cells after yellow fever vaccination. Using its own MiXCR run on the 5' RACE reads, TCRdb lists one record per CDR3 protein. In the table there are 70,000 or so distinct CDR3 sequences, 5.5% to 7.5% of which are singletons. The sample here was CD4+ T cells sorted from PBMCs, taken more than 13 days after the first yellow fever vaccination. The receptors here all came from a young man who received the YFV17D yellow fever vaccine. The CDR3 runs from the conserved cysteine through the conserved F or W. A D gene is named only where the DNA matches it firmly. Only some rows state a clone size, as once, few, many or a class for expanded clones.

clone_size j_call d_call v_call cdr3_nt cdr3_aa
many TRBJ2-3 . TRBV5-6 TGTGCCAGCAGCTGGCGGGGACACCCGTCGCCGTATTTT CASSWRGHPSPYF
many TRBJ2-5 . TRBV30 TGTGCCTGGAGGGGCGCGCTCAAGGGGGATCCGTACCAAGAGACCCAGTACTTC CAWRGALKGDPYQETQYF
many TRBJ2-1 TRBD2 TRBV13 TGTGCCAGCAGCTCTACCGGGGTAGCGGGGGAAAATGAGCAGTTCTTC CASSSTGVAGENEQFF
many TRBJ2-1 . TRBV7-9 TGTGCCAGCAGCTTAGGCGGTTCGGTCTACAATGAGCAGTTCTTC CASSLGGSVYNEQFF
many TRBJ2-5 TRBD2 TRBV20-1 TGCAGTGCCCTAGCGGGGGGTATAGAGACCCAGTACTTC CSALAGGIETQYF
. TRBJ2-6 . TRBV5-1 TGCGCCAGCAGCCCCAGGGGTTCCGGGGACAACGTCCTGACTTTC CASSPRGSGDNVLTF
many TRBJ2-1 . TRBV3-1 TGTGCCAGCAGCCTCGATAACAATGAGCAGTTCTTC CASSLDNNEQFF
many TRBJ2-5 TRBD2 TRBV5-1 TGCGCCACGTCCCTAGCGGGGTCAAAGGGAGAGACCCAGTACTTC CATSLAGSKGETQYF
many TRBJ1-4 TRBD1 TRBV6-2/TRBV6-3 TGTGCCAGCAGCTCCGGACAGGGACGGGAAAAACTGTTTTTT CASSSGQGREKLFF
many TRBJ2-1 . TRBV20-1 TGCAGTGCTAGAGAGAATCGCGGGAATGAGCAGTTCTTC CSARENRGNEQFF
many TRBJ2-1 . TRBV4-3 TGCGCCAGCAGCCAAGAACAGAGCTCCTACAATGAGCAGTTCTTC CASSQEQSSYNEQFF
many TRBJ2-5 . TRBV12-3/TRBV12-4 TGTGCCAGCAGTTTAGCAGGGGTGACCCAGTACTTC CASSLAGVTQYF
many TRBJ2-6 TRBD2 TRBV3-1 TGTGCCAGCAGCCGGACTAGCGGCTCTGGGGCCAACGTCCTGACTTTC CASSRTSGSGANVLTF
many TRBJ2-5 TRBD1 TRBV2 TGTGCCAGCAGTGAGTCCAGGACAGGGCCGGGGGCGCCCCAGTACTTC CASSESRTGPGAPQYF
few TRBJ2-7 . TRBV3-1 TGTGCCTGCAGCCAAGATTCAGGTTTGAGAAAAAGCTACGAGCAGTACTTC CACSQDSGLRKSYEQYF
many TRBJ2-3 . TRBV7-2 TGTGCCAGCAGCCCAGACACAGATACGCAGTATTTT CASSPDTDTQYF
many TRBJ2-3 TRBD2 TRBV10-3 TGTGCCATCAAGCGGGGGATATCCACAGATACGCAGTATTTT CAIKRGISTDTQYF
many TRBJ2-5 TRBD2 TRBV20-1 TGCAGTGCTAGAGCAGCGGGGGCCAAGACCCAGTACTTC CSARAAGAKTQYF
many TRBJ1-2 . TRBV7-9 TGTGCCAGCAGCTTAGGGGCTAACTATGGCTACACCTTC CASSLGANYGYTF
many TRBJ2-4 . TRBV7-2 TGTGCCAGCAGCTCCCCCCACTGGCTAAACAACATTCAGTACTTC CASSSPHWLNNIQYF
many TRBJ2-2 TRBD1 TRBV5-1 TGCGCCAGCAGCTTGACACAGGGGAAGGGCACCGGGGAGCTGTTTTTT CASSLTQGKGTGELFF
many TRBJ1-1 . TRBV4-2 TGTGCCAGCAGCCAAGACGAGCCAGGGGAGAACACTGAAGCTTTCTTT CASSQDEPGENTEAFF
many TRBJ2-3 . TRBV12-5 TGTGCTAGTGGTTTGTTAACAGGACTACCCACAGATACGCAGTATTTT CASGLLTGLPTDTQYF
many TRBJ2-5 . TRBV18 TGTGCCAGCTCACCGTACGAGGAGACCCAGTACTTC CASSPYEETQYF
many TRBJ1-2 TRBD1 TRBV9 TGTGCCAGCAGCGTAGACCAGGGGGCCTATGGCTACACCTTC CASSVDQGAYGYTF
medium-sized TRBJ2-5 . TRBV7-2 TGTGCCAGCAGCTCACAAGAGACCCAGTACTTC CASSSQETQYF
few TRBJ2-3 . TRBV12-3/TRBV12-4 TGTGTCAGCAGTCTCCTCCTAGCTCATACGCAGTATTTT CVSSLLLAHTQYF
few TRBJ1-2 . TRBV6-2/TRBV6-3 TGTGCCAGCACTCGTCCAAAGAACCGGAATTTTCCCTATGGCTACACCTTC CASTRPKNRNFPYGYTF
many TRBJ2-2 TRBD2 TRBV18 TGTGCCAGCTCACCCAATCGACTAGCGACGAACACCGGGGAGCTGTTTTTT CASSPNRLATNTGELFF
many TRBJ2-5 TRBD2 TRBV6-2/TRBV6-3 TGTGCCAGCAGCCTACTAGCGGGGGGTCTGTACCAAGAGACCCAGTACTTC CASSLLAGGLYQETQYF
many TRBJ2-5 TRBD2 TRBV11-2 TGTGCCAGCAGCTTAGAACTAGCGGGGGGGCGGGAGACCCAGTACTTC CASSLELAGGRETQYF
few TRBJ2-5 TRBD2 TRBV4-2 TGTGCCAGCAGCCAAGATCTGGGGGGGGAGACCCAGTACTTC CASSQDLGGETQYF
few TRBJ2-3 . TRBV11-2 TGTGCCAGCAGCCCCCTCTTAGACGTTGGGGGTACGCAGTATTTT CASSPLLDVGGTQYF
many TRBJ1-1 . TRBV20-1 TGCAGTGCTAGAGAGGGCCTCTTCACTGAAGCTTTCTTT CSAREGLFTEAFF
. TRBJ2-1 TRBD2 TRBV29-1 TGCAGCGTTGAAGTAGAAGGCGGGGGGGCGTACAATGAGCAGTTCTTC CSVEVEGGGAYNEQFF
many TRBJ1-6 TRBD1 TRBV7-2 TGTGCCAGCAGCCAGAGACAGGGGGCATATTCACCCCTCCACTTT CASSQRQGAYSPLHF
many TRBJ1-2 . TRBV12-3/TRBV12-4 TGTGCCAGCAAGCGGGCGGCCAACTATGGCTACACCTTC CASKRAANYGYTF
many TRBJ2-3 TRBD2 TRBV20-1 TGCAGTGCCAAGCGGGGGGGATTCACAGATACGCAGTATTTT CSAKRGGFTDTQYF
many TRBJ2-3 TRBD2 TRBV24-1 TGTGCCACCAGTGCCTCCCAGGGAGGGGCAGATACGCAGTATTTT CATSASQGGADTQYF
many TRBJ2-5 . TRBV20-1 TGCAGTGCTCGGGACCAAGAGACCCAGTACTTC CSARDQETQYF
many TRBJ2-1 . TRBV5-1 TGCGCCAGCAGCCTATCTTCCCACAATGAGCAGTTCTTC CASSLSSHNEQFF
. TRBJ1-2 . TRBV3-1 TGTGCCAGCAGCCAAGGGTGGTTTCAAGCTAACTATGGCTACACCTTC CASSQGWFQANYGYTF
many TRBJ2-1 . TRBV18 TGTGCCAGCTCACCACCGGGGCCCGGGCAGTTCTTC CASSPPGPGQFF
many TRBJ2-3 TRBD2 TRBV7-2 TGTGCCAGCACCGCTGGACTAGCGTATACGCAGTATTTT CASTAGLAYTQYF
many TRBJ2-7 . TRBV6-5 TGTGCCAGCAGCTTTGACACAGCCTTAGGGTACGAGCAGTACTTC CASSFDTALGYEQYF
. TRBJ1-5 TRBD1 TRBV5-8 TGTGCCAGCAGCATCGGACAGGGAGGGCAGCCCCAGCATTTT CASSIGQGGQPQHF
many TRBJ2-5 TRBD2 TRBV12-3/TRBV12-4 TGTGCCAGCAGTTTAGTGCCTAGCGGGGGACAAGAGACCCAGTACTTC CASSLVPSGGQETQYF
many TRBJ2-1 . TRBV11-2 TGTGCCAGCAGCTTAGATTCCCCTAGGATGAAGCAGTTCTTC CASSLDSPRMKQFF
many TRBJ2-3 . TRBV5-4 TGTGCCAGCAGCCTCGGACTCAGCACAGATACGCAGTATTTT CASSLGLSTDTQYF
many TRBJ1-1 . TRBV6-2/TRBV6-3 TGTGCCAGCAGTTCAGAGTTTGGGACTGAAGCTTTCTTT CASSSEFGTEAFF